This T cell receptor (beta chain) originates from a study of T cell responses to AZD1222 COVID-19 vaccine. General observations from the study: Reportedly, nearly half of unique spike TCRs recognized epitopes outside B.1.351/B.1.1.7 mutations.

The data were produced by immunoSEQ multiplex PCR, yet TCRdb's version contains in-frame clones alone and is incomplete. Of approximately 93,000 clones in the sample, more than 70% were seen once. This clone was seen a few times. Its antigen remains unidentified. From germline, CDR1 is MNHEY and CDR2 SMNVEV (reference sequence). Trimming removed 6 bases from V and 4 bases from J, with 12 bases in between. This CDR3 is built from 13 residues. The input for sequencing was peripheral blood, taken 28 days after the second AZD1222 dose. This TCR was recovered from an adult who received the AZD1222 COVID-19 vaccine. This rearrangement joins TRBV27 to TRBJ1-2; D is possibly TRBD1 (6 bases). CDR3: CASSPGQPYGYTF. For the CDR3, the DNA is TGTGCCAGCAGCCCTGGACAGCCCTATGGCTACACCTTC.